The 27 T cell receptor beta chains below come from one sample, sequenced in a study of T cells in Graves' hyperthyroidism and ophthalmopathy. Researchers amplified the TCR beta CDR3 regions from RNA transcripts. TCR CDR3 regions were first amplified by RT-PCR with HTBI primers. Each CDR3 protein is one row after TCRdb ran MiXCR on the multiplex PCR reads. Altogether roughly 500,000 distinct CDR3 sequences are present, 40% to 55% being singletons, with the ten largest covering about two fifths. Material for sequencing was peripheral blood or thyroid tissue (not recorded which). The receptor source for this set is an adult woman with Graves' disease, either hyperthyroidism or ophthalmopathy (not recorded which).

This clonotype was recorded many times. The chain combines TRBV6-6 with TRBJ1-5; D gene unclear. Trimming took 2 bases from V and 5 from J, leaving 4 bases between them. The CDR3 totals 12 residues. Looked up from germline, CDR1 is MNHNY and CDR2 is SVGAGI (reference sequence). The CDR3 loop reads CASSYGDQPQHF. CDR3 DNA sequence: TGTGCCAGCAGTTACGGGGATCAGCCCCAGCATTTT.

The rearrangement uses TRBV10-3 and TRBJ1-1; TRBD1 agrees at 7 bases. The V and J ends lost 0 bases and 0 bases, in that order; junction bases with no gene match: 7. The CDR3 extends over 17 amino acids. Germline V lookup: CDR1 ENHRY, CDR2 SYGVKD. The CDR3 nucleotides are TGTGCCATCAGTGAGTCCAGGGGGAGACCCATGAACACTGAAGCTTTCTTT. It codes for CAISESRGRPMNTEAFF.

Only a few counts were recorded for this clonotype. This sequence joins TRBV7-8 and TRBJ1-5; no definite D call. Germline lookup yields CDR1 SGHVS and CDR2 FQNEAQ. The V end lost 5 bases, the J end lost 6 bases, and 5 bases lay between the germline ends. The CDR3 is made up of 11 amino acids. CDR3 sequence (DNA): TGTGCCAGCAGCACGGGTCAGCCCCAGCATTTT. Translating gives CASSTGQPQHF. The full variable domain, completed using reference TRBV7-8 and TRBJ1-5, is GAGVSQSPRYKVAKRGQDVALRCDPISGHVSLFWYQQALGQGPEFLTYFQNEAQLDKSGLPSDRFFAERPEGSVSTLKIQRTQQEDSAVYLCASSTGQPQHFGDGTRLSIL.

This clonotype was observed many times. The chain recombines TRBV29-1 with TRBJ1-2; TRBD1 aligns across 8 bases. V shed 6 bases, J shed 10 bases, and the junction held 10 bases outside the gene matches. CDR3 length: 12 residues. Germline V gene sequence: CDR1 SQVTM, CDR2 ANQGSEA. Here the CDR3 DNA reads TGCAGCGTCGATAGTGGACAGGGCGACTACACCTTC. Translating it yields CSVDSGQGDYTF.

The chain recombines TRBV12-3 or TRBV12-4 with TRBJ1-2; a possible D gene is TRBD1 (5 bases). The CDR3 runs 14 residues. Trimming left V 10 bases short and J 0 bases short, with 15 bases between. This CDR3 is CATTQDNPNYGYTF. The CDR3 DNA reads TGTGCCACCACCCAGGACAACCCTAACTATGGCTACACCTTC.

This clonotype occurred once. A junction end diverges from the germline sequence, so it may reflect a read error. The CDR3 region is CAGSLYSGNTIYF. In DNA, the CDR3 is TGCGCCGGCAGCTTGTATTCCGGAAACACCATATATTTT. The chain joins TRBV5-1 to TRBJ1-3; no firm D call. This CDR3 region has 13 residues. Germline V gene data show CDR1 as SGHRS and CDR2 as YFSETQ.

This CDR3 reads CASSDPGHTGELFF. The CDR3 DNA follows: TGTGCCAGCAGTGATCCTGGTCACACCGGGGAGCTGTTTTTT. This sequence joins TRBV6-6 and TRBJ2-2; D gene ambiguous. Per the germline V gene, CDR1 is MNHNY and CDR2 is SVGAGI (reference sequence). The CDR3 runs to 14 residues. V lost 5 bases to trimming and J lost 3 bases, with 10 bases between them.

The V gene is TRBV7-2, the J gene TRBJ1-1; D remains unclear. V dropped 0 bases and J dropped 2 bases, with 10 bases sitting between them. The CDR3 consists of 15 residues. Germline lookup yields CDR1 SGHTA and CDR2 FQGNSA. The CDR3: CASSLAPTDNTEAFF. The CDR3 DNA sequence: TGTGCCAGCAGCTTAGCCCCTACAGACAACACTGAAGCTTTCTTT.

The CDR3 coding sequence is TGCGCCAGCAGCCAAGGGTCTGGGGTGGTCTACGAGCAGTACTTC. It is translated as CASSQGSGVVYEQYF. The V gene is TRBV4-3, the J gene TRBJ2-7; D is undetermined. CDR1 LGHNA and CDR2 YSLEER come from the germline V gene. Trimming shortened V by 1 base and J by 3 bases, and 13 bases separated the two germline ends. The CDR3 spans 15 residues.

In this sample, this clonotype turned up many times. V gene TRBV9 combines with J gene TRBJ1-3; D unclear. Trimming stripped 0 bases from V and 0 bases from J, with 7 bases between. Germline V lookup: CDR1 SGDLS, CDR2 YYNGEE. The CDR3 runs 15 residues. In DNA form, the CDR3 reads TGTGCCAGCAGCGTAGGACGGTACTCTGGAAACACCATATATTTT. Residues: CASSVGRYSGNTIYF.

This clonotype came up many times. The chain carries TRBV10-3 and TRBJ1-1; D call uncertain. Germline V gene sequence: CDR1 ENHRY, CDR2 SYGVKD. Trimming removed 2 bases at V and 0 bases at J, with 7 bases between. The CDR3 extends over 14 amino acids. In DNA form, the CDR3 reads TGTGCCATCAGTGAGGACGGCATGAACACTGAAGCTTTCTTT. It codes for CAISEDGMNTEAFF.

The gene calls are TRBV7-8 and TRBJ2-2; a possible D gene is TRBD2 (6 bases). In germline, CDR1 is SGHVS, CDR2 FQNEAQ. The CDR3 has 15 amino acids. Trimming removed 4 bases from V and 5 bases from J, with 14 bases in between. CDR3 nucleotides: TGTGCCAGCAGCTATGGAGGGGCTGCGACCGGGGAGCTGTTTTTT. This gives the protein CASSYGGAATGELFF. The full variable domain, completed using reference TRBV7-8 and TRBJ2-2, is GAGVSQSPRYKVAKRGQDVALRCDPISGHVSLFWYQQALGQGPEFLTYFQNEAQLDKSGLPSDRFFAERPEGSVSTLKIQRTQQEDSAVYLCASSYGGAATGELFFGEGSRLTVL.

The chain links TRBV7-9 to TRBJ2-7; TRBD1 matches at 9 bases. Trimming at V came to 6 bases and at J to 0 bases, leaving 3 bases not matched to a gene. This CDR3 spans 14 amino acids. The germline CDR1 and CDR2 sequences are SEHNR and FQNEAQ (reference sequence). The CDR3 sequence: CASRDRGLSYEQYF. In nucleotides, the CDR3 is TGTGCCAGCAGGGACAGGGGACTCTCCTACGAGCAGTACTTC. Variable domain in full (rest from reference TRBV7-9 and TRBJ2-7): DTGVSQNPRHKITKRGQNVTFRCDPISEHNRLYWYRQTLGQGPEFLTYFQNEAQLEKSRLLSDRFSAERPKGSFSTLEIQRTEQGDSAMYLCASRDRGLSYEQYFGPGTRLTVT.

This clonotype was recorded at least ten times. This chain uses TRBV24-1 with TRBJ2-6, with no clear D. Germline V CDR1 and CDR2: KGHDR, SFDVKD. V gave up 4 bases and J gave up 0 bases, with 12 bases separating them. The CDR3 runs 17 residues. CDR3 sequence: CATSDHRKISGANVLTF. The CDR3 DNA reads as TGTGCCACCAGTGACCATCGAAAGATCTCTGGGGCCAACGTCCTGACTTTC.

This sequence joins TRBV29-1 and TRBJ2-5; TRBD1 matches at 10 bases. V shed 5 bases, J shed 4 bases, and the junction held 4 bases outside the gene matches. The CDR3 is made up of 13 amino acids. CDR1 SQVTM and CDR2 ANQGSEA come from the germline V gene. DNA for the CDR3: TGCAGCGTTCAGGGACAGGGGAGAGAGACCCAGTACTTC. It specifies CSVQGQGRETQYF.

This clonotype occurred a few times. The gene calls are TRBV6-5 and TRBJ2-7; the D is unclear. Germline lookup yields CDR1 MNHEY and CDR2 SVGAGI. The CDR3 is 14 residues long. V was cut by 6 bases and J by 1 base, with 13 bases left in between. The CDR3 reads CASRRTVLSYEQYF. The CDR3 bases are TGTGCCAGCAGACGGACCGTCCTGTCCTACGAGCAGTACTTC.

This clonotype was seen a few times. The chain is built from TRBV4-1 and TRBJ2-7; D not resolved. Trimming stripped 1 base from V and 4 bases from J, with 8 bases between. The germline V gene has CDR1 MGHRA and CDR2 YSYEKL. The CDR3 consists of 13 residues. CDR3 nucleotide sequence: TGCGCCAGCAGCCAAGTTGGGGAATACGAGCAGTACTTC. Its translation: CASSQVGEYEQYF.

At least ten counts were recorded for this clonotype. The gene calls are TRBV7-9 and TRBJ1-1; D gene uncertain. CDR3 length: 13 residues. Trimming shortened V by 5 bases and J by 10 bases, and 17 bases separated the two germline ends. The germline V gene has CDR1 SEHNR and CDR2 FQNEAQ (reference sequence). The chain's CDR3 is CASSPGGQGGAFF. CDR3 bases: TGTGCCAGCAGCCCGGGAGGCCAAGGCGGAGCTTTCTTT.

V is TRBV3-1 and J is TRBJ2-6, with D uncertain. The V end lost 5 bases, the J end lost 0 bases, and 11 bases lay between the germline ends. Germline CDR1 LGHDT, CDR2 YNNKEL (reference sequence). There are 16 residues in the CDR3. This CDR3 is CASSARLISGANVLTF. CDR3 sequence (DNA): TGTGCCAGCAGCGCTCGCCTTATCTCTGGGGCCAACGTCCTGACTTTC.

This clonotype showed up many times. The chain is built from TRBV20-1 and TRBJ2-5; the match to TRBD2 covers 15 bases. V lost 1 base, J lost 5 bases, and 2 bases stayed unmatched. CDR1 and CDR2 (germline): DFQATT, SNEGSKA (reference sequence). The CDR3 covers 15 residues. CDR3 loop: CSARGTSGRVETQYF. CDR3 coding DNA: TGCAGTGCTAGAGGGACTAGCGGGAGGGTGGAGACCCAGTACTTC.

This chain connects TRBV2 to TRBJ2-5; the D gene is possibly TRBD2 (7 bases). Germline V gene lookup returns CDR1 SNHLY and CDR2 FYNNEI. V lost 4 bases and J lost 4, with 22 bases in between. This CDR3 comprises 17 residues. The CDR3 sequence: CASSARGLGGPGETQYF. CDR3 bases: TGTGCCAGCAGTGCTAGAGGATTGGGGGGGCCGGGAGAGACCCAGTACTTC. The variable domain in full, with the rest retrieved from reference TRBV2 and TRBJ2-5, is EPEVTQTPSHQVTQMGQEVILRCVPISNHLYFYWYRQILGQKVEFLVSFYNNEISEKSEIFDDQFSVERPDGSNFTLKIRSTKLEDSAMYFCASSARGLGGPGETQYFGPGTRLLVL.

The chain joins TRBV7-2 to TRBJ2-7, with a weak D call TRBD1 (6 bases). The germline CDR1 and CDR2 sequences are SGHTA and FQGNSA. Trimming removed 5 bases at V and 2 bases at J, with 19 bases between. This CDR3 region has 16 residues. The CDR3 coding sequence is TGTGCCAGCAGCGAGGGACAACTTACACCGACCTACGAGCAGTACTTC. Translation gives CASSEGQLTPTYEQYF.

This clonotype was seen just once. The chain recombines TRBV20-1 with TRBJ2-7; 7 bases align to TRBD2. The CDR3 spans 12 residues. V gave up 8 bases and J gave up 0 bases; unmatched junction bases: 4. Per the germline V gene, CDR1 is DFQATT and CDR2 is SNEGSKA (reference sequence). The CDR3 region has the DNA TGCAGTCCCCTAGCGGTCTCCTACGAGCAGTACTTC. This codes for CSPLAVSYEQYF.

In its sample, this clonotype was seen many times. This CDR3 reads CATSDPARTGGINTGELFF. As DNA, the CDR3 is TGTGCCACCAGTGATCCGGCCCGAACAGGGGGCATTAACACCGGGGAGCTGTTTTTT. This sequence joins TRBV24-1 and TRBJ2-2, with 9 bases identical to TRBD1. The germline V gene encodes CDR1 KGHDR and CDR2 SFDVKD. The V segment lost 3 bases and the J segment 2 bases; nucleotides outside the gene matches: 12. There are 19 residues in the CDR3.

The chain joins TRBV6-5 to TRBJ2-6; D call uncertain. The CDR3 is 12 amino acids. From germline, CDR1 is MNHEY and CDR2 SVGAGI. With 4 bases removed from V and 6 bases from J, the gap between germline ends came to 4 bases. Here the CDR3 reads CASSLAANVLTF. CDR3 nucleotide sequence: TGTGCCAGCAGTTTAGCGGCCAACGTCCTGACTTTC.

This clonotype was seen a few times. The chain joins TRBV6-6 to TRBJ1-1; possible D gene TRBD1, 5 bases. Germline assignment: CDR1 MNHNY and CDR2 SVGAGI (reference sequence). This CDR3 has 12 amino acids. Between the trimmed V and J ends, which lost 2 bases and 6 bases, there was a span of 7 bases. Written as DNA, the CDR3 is TGTGCCAGCAGTTACGGGGCAGCTGAAGCTTTCTTT. Its protein product is CASSYGAAEAFF.

V usage is TRBV7-9 and J usage is TRBJ2-5; D not resolved. Germline values: CDR1 SEHNR, CDR2 FQNEAQ (reference sequence). The CDR3 has 14 residues. Trimming removed 7 bases at V and 1 base at J, with 13 bases between. The DNA of the CDR3 is TGTGCCAGCAATAGTAGCCCTATCCAAGAGACCCAGTACTTC. As protein: CASNSSPIQETQYF.